This T cell receptor (beta chain) is drawn from a study of shared clonotypes between healthy human individuals. Study in general: The plates for each donor numbered three CD4 naive, three CD4 memory, two CD8 naive and one CD8 memory. Findings of the study overall: How much donors shared clonotypes was expected to be affected by sequencing depth. Among a handful of donors, about 4.6% of naive CD4 clonotypes were found in common.

The germline V gene encodes CDR1 SGHVS and CDR2 FQNEAQ. This CDR3 spans 15 amino acids. The V gene lost 1 base and the J gene lost 3 bases, with 9 bases spanning the gap. Running of the assay took place at deep level. Libraries were prepared by immunoSEQ multiplex PCR; TCRdb keeps only in-frame clonotypes and omits some of them. The table includes roughly 2.2 million clones, around 92% detected once. A word on this clone: Antigen unknown.

The receptor's source is a man younger than 35 in good health. Some clones in this sample may be carry-over from other donors' samples. What was sequenced was naive CD4+ T cells from PBMCs. Documented subset: CD45RA+ positively selected. This chain links TRBV7-8 with TRBJ2-2; the D gene is possibly TRBD1 (6 bases). CDR3 protein: CASSLVRGYTGELFF. CDR3 coding DNA: TGTGCCAGCAGCTTAGTCAGGGGTTACACCGGGGAGCTGTTTTTT.